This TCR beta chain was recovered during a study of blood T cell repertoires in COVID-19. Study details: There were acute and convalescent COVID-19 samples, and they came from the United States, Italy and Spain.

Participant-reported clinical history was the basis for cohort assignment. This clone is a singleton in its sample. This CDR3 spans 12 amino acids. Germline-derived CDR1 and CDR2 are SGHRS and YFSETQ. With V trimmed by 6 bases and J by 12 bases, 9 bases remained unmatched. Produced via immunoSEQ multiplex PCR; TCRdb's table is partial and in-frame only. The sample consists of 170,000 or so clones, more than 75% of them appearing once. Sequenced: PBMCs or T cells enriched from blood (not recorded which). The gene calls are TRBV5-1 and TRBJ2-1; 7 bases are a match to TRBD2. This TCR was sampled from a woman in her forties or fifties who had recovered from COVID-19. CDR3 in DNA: TGCGCCAGCACCCCGGGGGGAGAGGGGCAGTTCTTC. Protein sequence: CASTPGGEGQFF. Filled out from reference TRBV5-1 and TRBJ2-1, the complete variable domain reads KAGVTQTPRYLIKTRGQQVTLSCSPISGHRSVSWYQQTPGQGLQFLFEYFSETQRNKGNFPGRFSGRQFSNSRSEMNVSTLELGDSALYLCASTPGGEGQFFGPGTRLTVL.